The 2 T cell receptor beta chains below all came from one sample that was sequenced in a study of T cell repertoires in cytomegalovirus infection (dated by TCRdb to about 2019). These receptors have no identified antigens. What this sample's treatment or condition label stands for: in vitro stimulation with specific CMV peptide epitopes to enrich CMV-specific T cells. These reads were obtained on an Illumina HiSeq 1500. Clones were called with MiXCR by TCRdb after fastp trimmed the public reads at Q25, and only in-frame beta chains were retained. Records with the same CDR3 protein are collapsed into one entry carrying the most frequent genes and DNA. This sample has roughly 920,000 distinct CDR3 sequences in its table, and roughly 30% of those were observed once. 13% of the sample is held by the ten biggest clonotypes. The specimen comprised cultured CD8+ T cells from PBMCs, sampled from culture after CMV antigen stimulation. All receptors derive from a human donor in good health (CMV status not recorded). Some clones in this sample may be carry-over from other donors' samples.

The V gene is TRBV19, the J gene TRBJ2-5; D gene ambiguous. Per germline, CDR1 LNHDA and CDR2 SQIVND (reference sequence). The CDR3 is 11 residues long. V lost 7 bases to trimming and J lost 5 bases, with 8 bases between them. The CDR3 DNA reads TGTGCCAGTACCGACGGGGAGACCCAGTACTTC. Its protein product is CASTDGETQYF.

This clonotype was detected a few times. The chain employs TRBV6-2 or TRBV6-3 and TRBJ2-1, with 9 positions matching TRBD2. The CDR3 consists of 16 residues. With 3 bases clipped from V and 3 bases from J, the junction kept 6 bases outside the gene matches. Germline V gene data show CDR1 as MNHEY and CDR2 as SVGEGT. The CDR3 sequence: CASSYPSGDIYNEQFF. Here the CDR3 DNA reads TGTGCCAGCAGTTATCCTAGCGGGGATATCTACAATGAGCAGTTCTTC.